This section outlines one T cell receptor (beta chain) sequence together with its context. The data are from a study of blood T cell repertoires in COVID-19. The germline V gene encodes CDR1 MDHEN and CDR2 SYDVKM. CDR3 length equals 15 residues. Germline trimming cut 2 bases from V and 5 bases from J; bases unmatched to any gene: 6. Produced via immunoSEQ multiplex PCR; TCRdb's table is partial and in-frame only. Here the sample spans some 200,000 clones, around 84% being singletons. The sample consisted of peripheral blood. This rearrangement joins TRBV28 to TRBJ2-7; 10 bases align to TRBD1. This sequence was found in a woman of 80 years or more with active or convalescent COVID-19. The CDR3: CASSLVGQGVHEQYF. CDR3 nucleotides: TGTGCCAGCAGTTTAGTAGGACAGGGGGTCCACGAGCAGTACTTC.